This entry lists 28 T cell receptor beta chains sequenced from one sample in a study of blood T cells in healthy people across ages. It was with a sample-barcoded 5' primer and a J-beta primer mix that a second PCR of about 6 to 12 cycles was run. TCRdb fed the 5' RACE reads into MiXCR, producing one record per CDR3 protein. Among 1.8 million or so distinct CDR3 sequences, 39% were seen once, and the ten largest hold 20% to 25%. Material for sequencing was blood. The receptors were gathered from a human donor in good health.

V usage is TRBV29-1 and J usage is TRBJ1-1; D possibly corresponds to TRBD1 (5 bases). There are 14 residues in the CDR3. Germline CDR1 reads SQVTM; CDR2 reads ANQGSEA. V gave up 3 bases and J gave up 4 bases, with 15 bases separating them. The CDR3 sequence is CSVEGGKGVTEAFF. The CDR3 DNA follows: TGCAGCGTTGAGGGGGGAAAAGGTGTCACTGAAGCTTTCTTT. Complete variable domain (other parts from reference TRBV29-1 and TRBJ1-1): SAVISQKPSRDICQRGTSLTIQCQVDSQVTMMFWYRQQPGQSLTLIATANQGSEATYESGFVIDKFPISRPNLTFSTLTVSNMSPEDSSIYLCSVEGGKGVTEAFFGQGTRLTVV.

The CDR3 spells CASRQTSEAQYF. In DNA, the CDR3 is TGTGCCAGCAGACAGACTAGTGAAGCCCAGTACTTC. This chain uses TRBV12-3 or TRBV12-4 with TRBJ2-5; D possibly corresponds to TRBD2 (6 bases). This CDR3 region has 12 residues. Trimming shortened V by 6 bases and J by 9 bases, and 14 bases separated the two germline ends.

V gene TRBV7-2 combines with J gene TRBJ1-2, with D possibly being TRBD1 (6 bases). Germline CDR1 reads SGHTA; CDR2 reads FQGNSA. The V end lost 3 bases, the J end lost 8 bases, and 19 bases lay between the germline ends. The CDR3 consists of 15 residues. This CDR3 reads CASSFRAGGGQGYTF. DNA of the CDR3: TGTGCCAGCAGCTTTAGGGCAGGAGGGGGGCAAGGCTACACCTTC. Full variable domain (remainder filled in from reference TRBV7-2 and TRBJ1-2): GAGVSQSPSNKVTEKGKDVELRCDPISGHTALYWYRQSLGQGLEFLIYFQGNSAPDKSGLPSDRFSAERTGGSVSTLTIQRTQQEDSAVYLCASSFRAGGGQGYTFGSGTRLTVV.

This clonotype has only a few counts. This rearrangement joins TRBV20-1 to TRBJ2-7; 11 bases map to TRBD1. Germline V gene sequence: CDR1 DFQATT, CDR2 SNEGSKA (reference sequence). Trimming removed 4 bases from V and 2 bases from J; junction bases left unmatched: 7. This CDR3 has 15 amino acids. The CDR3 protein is CSATRTGGSPYEQYF. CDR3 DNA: TGCAGTGCTACCCGGACAGGGGGCTCCCCCTACGAGCAGTACTTC.

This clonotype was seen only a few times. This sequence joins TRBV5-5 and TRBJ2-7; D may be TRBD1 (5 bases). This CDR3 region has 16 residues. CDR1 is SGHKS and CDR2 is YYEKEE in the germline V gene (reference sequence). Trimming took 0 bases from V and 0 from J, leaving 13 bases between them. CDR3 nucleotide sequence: TGTGCCAGCAGCTTGGCCATTGGGGCCGCCTCCTACGAGCAGTACTTC. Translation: CASSLAIGAASYEQYF.

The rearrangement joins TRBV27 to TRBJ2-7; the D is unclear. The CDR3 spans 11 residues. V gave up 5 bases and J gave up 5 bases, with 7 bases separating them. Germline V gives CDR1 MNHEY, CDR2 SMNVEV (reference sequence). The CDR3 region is CASSAGNEQYF. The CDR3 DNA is TGTGCCAGCAGTGCTGGTAACGAGCAGTACTTC.

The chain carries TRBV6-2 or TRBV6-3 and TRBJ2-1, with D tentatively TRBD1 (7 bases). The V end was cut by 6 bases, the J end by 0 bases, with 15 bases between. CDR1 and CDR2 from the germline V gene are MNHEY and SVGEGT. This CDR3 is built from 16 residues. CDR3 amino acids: CASRRGTASSYNEQFF. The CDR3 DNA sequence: TGTGCCAGCAGACGGGGGACAGCTAGCTCCTACAATGAGCAGTTCTTC.

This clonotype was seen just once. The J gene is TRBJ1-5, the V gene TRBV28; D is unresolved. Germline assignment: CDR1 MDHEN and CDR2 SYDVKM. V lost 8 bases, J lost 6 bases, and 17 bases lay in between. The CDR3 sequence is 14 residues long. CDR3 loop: CASLLGQFGQPQHF. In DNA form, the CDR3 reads TGTGCCAGCCTCCTAGGGCAGTTCGGTCAGCCCCAGCATTTT.

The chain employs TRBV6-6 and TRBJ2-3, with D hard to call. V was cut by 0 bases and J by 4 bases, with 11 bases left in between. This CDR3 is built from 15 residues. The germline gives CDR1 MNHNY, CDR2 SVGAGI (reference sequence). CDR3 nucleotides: TGTGCCAGCAGTTACTCTGCTAGGGTACCAGATACGCAGTATTTT. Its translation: CASSYSARVPDTQYF.

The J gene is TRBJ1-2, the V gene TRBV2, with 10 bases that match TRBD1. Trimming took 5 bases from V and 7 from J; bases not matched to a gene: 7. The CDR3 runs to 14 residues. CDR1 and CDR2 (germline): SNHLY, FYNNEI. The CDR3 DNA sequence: TGTGCCAGCAGTAAGACAGGGGGCCAGGGTGGCTACACCTTC. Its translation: CASSKTGGQGGYTF.

The DNA of the CDR3 is TGCGCCAGCAGCCAAACCTCTAGCACAGATACGCAGTATTTT. Its protein is CASSQTSSTDTQYF. V gene TRBV5-1 combines with J gene TRBJ2-3; no reliable D call. V lost 4 bases and J 0 bases, leaving 9 bases between the germline ends. This CDR3 is 14 amino acids long. Germline values: CDR1 SGHRS, CDR2 YFSETQ.

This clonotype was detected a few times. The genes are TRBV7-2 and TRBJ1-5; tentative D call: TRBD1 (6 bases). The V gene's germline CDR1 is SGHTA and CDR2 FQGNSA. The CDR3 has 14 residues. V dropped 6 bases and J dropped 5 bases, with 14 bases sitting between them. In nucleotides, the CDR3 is TGTGCCAGCAGTCCCGGCGGACAGTATCAGCCCCAGCATTTT. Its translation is CASSPGGQYQPQHF.

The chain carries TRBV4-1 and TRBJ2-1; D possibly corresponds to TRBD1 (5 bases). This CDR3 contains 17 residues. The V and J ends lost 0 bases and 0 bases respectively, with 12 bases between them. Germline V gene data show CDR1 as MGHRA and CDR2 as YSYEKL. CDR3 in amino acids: CASSQDKDTDSYNEQFF. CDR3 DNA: TGCGCCAGCAGCCAAGACAAGGACACCGACTCCTACAATGAGCAGTTCTTC.

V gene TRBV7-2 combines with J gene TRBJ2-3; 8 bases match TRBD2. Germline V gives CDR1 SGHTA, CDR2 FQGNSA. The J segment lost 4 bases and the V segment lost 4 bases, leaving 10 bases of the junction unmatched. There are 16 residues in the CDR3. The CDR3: CASSSFGGGLSDTQYF. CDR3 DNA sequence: TGTGCCAGCAGCTCCTTCGGCGGGGGGTTATCAGATACGCAGTATTTT.

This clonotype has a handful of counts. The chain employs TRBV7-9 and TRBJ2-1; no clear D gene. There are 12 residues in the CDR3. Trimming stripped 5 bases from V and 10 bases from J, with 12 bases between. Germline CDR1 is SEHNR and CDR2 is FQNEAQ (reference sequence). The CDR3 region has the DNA TGTGCCAGCAGCGTGGCTAGTAAGGAGCAGTTCTTC. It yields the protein CASSVASKEQFF.

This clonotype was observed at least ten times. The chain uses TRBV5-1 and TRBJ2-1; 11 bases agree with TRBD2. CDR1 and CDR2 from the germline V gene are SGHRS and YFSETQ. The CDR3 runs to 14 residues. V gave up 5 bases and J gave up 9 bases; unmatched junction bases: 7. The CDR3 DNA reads TGCGCCAGCAGTCCGGCTAGCGGGGGGTTTGAGCAGTTCTTC. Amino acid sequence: CASSPASGGFEQFF.

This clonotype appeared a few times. CDR3 sequence reads: CASSQDRAMNTEAFF. The CDR3 DNA sequence: TGCGCCAGCAGCCAAGACAGGGCAATGAACACTGAAGCTTTCTTT. This sequence joins TRBV4-3 and TRBJ1-1; maybe TRBD1 (5 bases). The germline V gene has CDR1 LGHNA and CDR2 YSLEER. The CDR3 sequence is 15 residues long. V was shortened by 0 bases and J by 0 bases, with 8 bases between the two germline ends.

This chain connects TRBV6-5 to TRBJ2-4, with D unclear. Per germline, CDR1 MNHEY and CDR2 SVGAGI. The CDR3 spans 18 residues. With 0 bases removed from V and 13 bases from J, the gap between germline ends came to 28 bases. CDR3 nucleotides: TGTGCCAGCAGTTACTCGTCTAGTCGATTCTCGTTCTACAATGAGCAGTACTTC. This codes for CASSYSSSRFSFYNEQYF.

CDR3 region: CSVAGQGAFRGYTF. As DNA, the CDR3 is TGCAGCGTTGCTGGACAGGGGGCGTTCCGTGGCTACACCTTC. The rearrangement links TRBV29-1 to TRBJ1-2, with 11 bases matching TRBD1. The germline gives CDR1 SQVTM, CDR2 ANQGSEA. V was clipped by 4 bases and J by 7 bases; unmatched bases: 8. CDR3 length: 14 amino acids.

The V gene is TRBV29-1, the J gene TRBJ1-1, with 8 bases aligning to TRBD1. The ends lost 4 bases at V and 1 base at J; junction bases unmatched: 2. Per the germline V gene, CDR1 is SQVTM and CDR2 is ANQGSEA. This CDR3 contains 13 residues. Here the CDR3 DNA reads TGCAGCGTTGCTGACAGGGGGAACACTGAAGCTTTCTTT. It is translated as CSVADRGNTEAFF.

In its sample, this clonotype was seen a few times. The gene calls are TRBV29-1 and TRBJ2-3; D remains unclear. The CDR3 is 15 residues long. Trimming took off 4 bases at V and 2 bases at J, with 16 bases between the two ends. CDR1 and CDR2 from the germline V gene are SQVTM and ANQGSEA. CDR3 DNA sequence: TGCAGCGTTGGGACCCCAGGTGGAGCCACAGATACGCAGTATTTT. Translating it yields CSVGTPGGATDTQYF.

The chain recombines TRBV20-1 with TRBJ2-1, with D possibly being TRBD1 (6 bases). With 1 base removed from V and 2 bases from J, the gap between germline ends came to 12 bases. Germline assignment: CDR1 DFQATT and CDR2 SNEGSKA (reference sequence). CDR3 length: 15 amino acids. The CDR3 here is CSARAADRPYNEQFF. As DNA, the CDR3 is TGCAGTGCTAGAGCCGCAGACAGGCCCTACAATGAGCAGTTCTTC.

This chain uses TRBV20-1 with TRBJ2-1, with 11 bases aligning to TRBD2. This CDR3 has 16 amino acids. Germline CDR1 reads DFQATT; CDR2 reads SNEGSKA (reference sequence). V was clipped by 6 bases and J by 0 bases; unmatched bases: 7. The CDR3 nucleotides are TGCAGTGCGGCCCAACTAGCGGGGGCCTCCTACAATGAGCAGTTCTTC. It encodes CSAAQLAGASYNEQFF.

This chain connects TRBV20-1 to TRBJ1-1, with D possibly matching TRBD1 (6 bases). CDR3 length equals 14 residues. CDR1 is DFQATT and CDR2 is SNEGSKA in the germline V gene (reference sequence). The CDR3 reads CSVRLPIGGTEAFF. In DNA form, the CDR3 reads TGCAGCGTGAGACTCCCAATAGGGGGAACTGAAGCTTTCTTT.

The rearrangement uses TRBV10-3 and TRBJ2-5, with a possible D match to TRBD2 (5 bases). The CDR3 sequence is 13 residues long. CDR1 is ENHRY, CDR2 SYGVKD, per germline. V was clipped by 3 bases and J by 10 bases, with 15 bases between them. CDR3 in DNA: TGTGCCATCAGTGAAGAGAGGGTAGAGGACCAGTACTTC. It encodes CAISEERVEDQYF.

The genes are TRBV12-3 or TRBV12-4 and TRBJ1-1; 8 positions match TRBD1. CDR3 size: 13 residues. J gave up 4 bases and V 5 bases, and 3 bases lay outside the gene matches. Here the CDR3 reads CASSPGQVTEAFF. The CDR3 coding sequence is TGTGCCAGCAGTCCGGGACAGGTCACTGAAGCTTTCTTT.

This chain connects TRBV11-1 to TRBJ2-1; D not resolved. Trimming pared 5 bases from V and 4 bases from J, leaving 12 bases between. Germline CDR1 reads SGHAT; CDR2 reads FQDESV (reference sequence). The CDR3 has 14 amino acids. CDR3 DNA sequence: TGTGCCAGCAGCGCCCAGATGCATTACAATGAGCAGTTCTTC. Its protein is CASSAQMHYNEQFF.

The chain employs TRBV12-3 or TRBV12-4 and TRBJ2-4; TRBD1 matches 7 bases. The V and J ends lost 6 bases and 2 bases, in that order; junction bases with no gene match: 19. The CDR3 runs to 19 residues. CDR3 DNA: TGTGCCAGCAGCCCTACGACAGGGACAACGGGTCAAACCAAAAACATTCAGTACTTC. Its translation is CASSPTTGTTGQTKNIQYF.